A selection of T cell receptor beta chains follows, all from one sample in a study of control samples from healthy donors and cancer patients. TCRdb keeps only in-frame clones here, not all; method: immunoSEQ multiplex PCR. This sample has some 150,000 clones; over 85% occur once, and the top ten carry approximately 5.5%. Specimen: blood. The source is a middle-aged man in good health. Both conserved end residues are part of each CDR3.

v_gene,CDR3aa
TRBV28,CASSLGPPGAFF
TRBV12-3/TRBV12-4,CASSHGQGHEQYF
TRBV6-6,CASRTGGVRSPLHF
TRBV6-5,CASRGGANTGELFF
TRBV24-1,CATNGGGSFNEQFF
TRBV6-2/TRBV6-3,CASSYSRRGTPRSSGNTIYF
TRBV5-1,CASSPGQGAPVEAFF
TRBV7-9,CASSSTEAYGYTF
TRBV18,CASSPRPTLNTEAFF
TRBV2,CASADRGSYEQYF
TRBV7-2,CASSFQHSYEQYF
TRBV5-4,CASSLKAETQYF
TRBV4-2,CASSQTGTNQPQHF
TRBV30,CAWSVQGAVTDTQYF
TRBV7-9,CASSPVAGSTDTQYF
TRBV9,CASSKGGRELFF
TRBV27,CASSKLGDLDEQFF
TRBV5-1,CASSFNFQGAAYNEQFF
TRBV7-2,CASSLVMANTEAFF
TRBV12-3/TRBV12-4,CASILTSGAEAFF
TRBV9,CASSESGAPGYTF
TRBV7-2,CASSRTGNTEAFF
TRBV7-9,CASSLDSLNSPLHF
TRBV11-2,CASSLGRGPTNYGYTF
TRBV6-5,CASSPSSVAYGYTF
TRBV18,CASSPLQQGRSEAFF
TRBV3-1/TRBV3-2,CASSQEGGTSYYNEQFF
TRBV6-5,CAIGWRQLNTEAFF
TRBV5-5,CASSLDPAGTYGYTF
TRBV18,CASSGQGTRTEAFF
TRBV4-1,CASSQRGAPNEQFF
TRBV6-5,CASRGIYEQYF
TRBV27,CASSQTGGSGYTF
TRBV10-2,CASRGGWDTEAFF
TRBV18,CASSPDSYTGELFF
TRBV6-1,CASSEQGSSYEQYF
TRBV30,CAWNLQGTTEAFF
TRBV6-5,CASSRTRNTEAFF
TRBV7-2,CASSSLGEQYF
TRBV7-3,CASSLTAGGQETQYF
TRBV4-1,CASSQFVQGYNEQFF
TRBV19,CASSIGDSVYGYTF
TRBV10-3,CAISAGTDYNYGYTF
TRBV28,CASSLRGWGTYEQYF
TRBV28,CASSPTVIAYEQYF
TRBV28,CASSQQGEWAEQYF
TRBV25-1,CASSAGETDTQYF
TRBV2,CASSEWRSYTF
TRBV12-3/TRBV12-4,CASSRDRGYEQYF
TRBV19,CASSIRNGNTIYF
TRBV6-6,CASSYSGNPEEKLFF
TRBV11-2,CASSLQGMNTEAFF
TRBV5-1,CASSPQDGGLGYTF
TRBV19,CASSMGLETDTEAFF
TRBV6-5,CASSSLAGGLDEQFF
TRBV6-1,CASSEAAAGQGNIQYF
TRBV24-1,CATKTGCNEKLFF